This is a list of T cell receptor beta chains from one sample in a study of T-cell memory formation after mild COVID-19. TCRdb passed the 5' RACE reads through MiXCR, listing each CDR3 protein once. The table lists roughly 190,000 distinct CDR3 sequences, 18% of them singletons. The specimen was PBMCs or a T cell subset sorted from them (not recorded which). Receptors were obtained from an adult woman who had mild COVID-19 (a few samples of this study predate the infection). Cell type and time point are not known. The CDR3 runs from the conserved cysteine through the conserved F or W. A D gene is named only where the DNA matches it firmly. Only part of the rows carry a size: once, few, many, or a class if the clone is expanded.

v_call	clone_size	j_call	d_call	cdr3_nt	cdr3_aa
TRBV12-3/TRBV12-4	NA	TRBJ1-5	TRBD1	TGTGCCAGCAGATCGGACAGGGGGCGCAGTGGGAATCAGCCCCAGCATTTT	CASRSDRGRSGNQPQHF
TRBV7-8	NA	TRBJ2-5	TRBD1	TGTGCCAGCAGCGTACGACAGGGAGTAGAGACCCAGTACTTC	CASSVRQGVETQYF
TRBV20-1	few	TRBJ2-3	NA	TGCAGTGCTAGAGATCGGTCCCGGGTGGTGGATACGCAGTATTTT	CSARDRSRVVDTQYF
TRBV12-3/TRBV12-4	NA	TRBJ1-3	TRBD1	TGTGCCAGCAATGACAGGGCCCTCTCTGGAAACACCATATATTTT	CASNDRALSGNTIYF
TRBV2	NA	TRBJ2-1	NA	TGTGCCAGCAGTGGAAGAGAGGATGAGCAGTTCTTC	CASSGREDEQFF
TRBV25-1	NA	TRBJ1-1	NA	TGTGCCAGCCGGGACGGGGCGGCTTTCTTT	CASRDGAAFF
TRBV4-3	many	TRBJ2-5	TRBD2	TGCGCCAGCAGCCCCCAAGACGGGAGGGGGATTGGGGAGACCCAGTACTTC	CASSPQDGRGIGETQYF
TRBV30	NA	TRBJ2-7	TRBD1	TGTGCCTGGAGTGATGGACAGGGCTCCTACGAGCAGTACTTC	CAWSDGQGSYEQYF
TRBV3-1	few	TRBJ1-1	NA	TGTGCCAGCAGCCAAGAAAACCTGAGTGTGGGCACTGAAGCTTTCTTT	CASSQENLSVGTEAFF
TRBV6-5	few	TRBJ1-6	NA	TGTGCCAGCAGTTACTCAGGGGTGGCACTTAATTCACCCCTCCACTTT	CASSYSGVALNSPLHF
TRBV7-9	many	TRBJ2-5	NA	TGTGCCAGCAGCTCGATCCAGGGAGCTGCAGAGACCCAGTACTTC	CASSSIQGAAETQYF
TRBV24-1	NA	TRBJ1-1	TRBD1	TGTGCCACCAGTGAGACTGCTTCCGGGACAGGGGCCACTGAAGCTTTCTTT	CATSETASGTGATEAFF
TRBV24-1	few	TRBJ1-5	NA	TGTGCCACCAGTGATTCGCGGCAGCCCAATCAGCCCCAGCATTTT	CATSDSRQPNQPQHF
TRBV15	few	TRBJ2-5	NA	TGTGCCACCAGCAGAGATCTTTTGGAGACCCAGTACTTC	CATSRDLLETQYF
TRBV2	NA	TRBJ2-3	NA	TGTGCCAGCAGTGGGCAGGCAGATACGCAGTATTTT	CASSGQADTQYF
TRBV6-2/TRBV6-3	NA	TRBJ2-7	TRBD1	TGTGCCAGCAAGAACAGGGGGCGAAACGAGCAGTACTTC	CASKNRGRNEQYF
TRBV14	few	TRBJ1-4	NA	TGTGCCAGCAGCCAAGGAGAGACTAATAATGAAAAACTGTTTTTT	CASSQGETNNEKLFF
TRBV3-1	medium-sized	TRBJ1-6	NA	TGTGCCAGCAGCCAAGCGGCCAGCAGGGGATCGAATTCACCCCTCCACTTT	CASSQAASRGSNSPLHF
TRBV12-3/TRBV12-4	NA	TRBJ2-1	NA	TGTGCCAGCAGTTTATTTGGAATTGAGCAGTTCTTC	CASSLFGIEQFF
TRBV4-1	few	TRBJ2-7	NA	TGCGCCAGCAGCCAAGTCGGCAGCTCCTACGAGCAGTACTTC	CASSQVGSSYEQYF
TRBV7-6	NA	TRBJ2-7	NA	TGTGCCAGCAGCTCAGGGGTGGGGTCCTACAACGAGCAGTACTTC	CASSSGVGSYNEQYF
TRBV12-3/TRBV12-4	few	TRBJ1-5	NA	TGTGCCAGCAGTCTGACGGGGGGTTGGGGTCAGCCCCAGCATTTT	CASSLTGGWGQPQHF
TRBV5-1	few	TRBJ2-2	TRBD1	TGCGCCAGCAACCCAACAGGGGTAACCGGGGAGCTGTTTTTT	CASNPTGVTGELFF
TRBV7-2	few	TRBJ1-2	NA	TGTGCCAGCAGTACCGGGACCTCCCTGCTCCCTCCTTATGGCTACACCTTC	CASSTGTSLLPPYGYTF
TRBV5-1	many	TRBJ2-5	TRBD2	TGCGCCAGCAGCCCCGGACTAGCGGGAAAAGAGACCCAGTACTTC	CASSPGLAGKETQYF
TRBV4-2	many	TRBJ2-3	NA	TGTGCCAGCAGTCAAGGGTTATGGATAACGTCTAGCACAGATACGCAGTATTTT	CASSQGLWITSSTDTQYF
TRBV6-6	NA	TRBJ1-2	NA	TGTGCCAGCAGAGGGGGTGGCTACTATGGCTACACCTTC	CASRGGGYYGYTF